This TCR beta chain was captured in a study of identical twins. Notes on the study in general: Low generation-probability sequences were in excess among twin-shared out-of-frame alpha sequences.

Only healthy Caucasians were included as donors. A universal primer binding site was introduced by template switching. The final cDNA contained unique molecular identifiers. TCRdb re-derived calls from the 5' RACE reads in MiXCR, one entry per CDR3 protein. The data show around 490,000 distinct CDR3 sequences, 20% to 25% seen once. Per germline, CDR1 LGHDT and CDR2 YNNKEL (reference sequence). The CDR3 has 15 residues. J was trimmed by 2 bases and V by 6 bases; bases with no gene match: 6. There are a few counts of this clonotype. Its antigen is unknown. This sample was also put to use in a study of yellow fever vaccine responses in identical twins.

This rearrangement joins TRBV3-1 to TRBJ2-2; 7 bases map to TRBD1. The clonotype originates from a woman younger than 30 in good health. Specimen: CD4+ T cells sorted from blood. The CDR3, as DNA: TGTGCCAGCAGGCCCGGGACAGACAACACCGGGGAGCTGTTTTTT. Translation gives CASRPGTDNTGELFF.